These T cell receptor beta chains were read from a single sample in a study of cytomegalovirus exposure and HLA in healthy donors. TCRdb's table, derived via immunoSEQ multiplex PCR, lists solely in-frame clones and lacks some. The profile shows about 200,000 clones, approximately 80% of them singletons. Sequencing was performed on PBMCs. All receptors derive from a man aged 35 to 55 in good health and CMV-seronegative. The CDR3 runs from the conserved cysteine through the conserved F or W. D genes are given only for firm matches. Rows give clone size only sometimes, using once, few, many, or a class for an expanded clone.

cdr3_length,clone_size,d_call,j_call,v_call,cdr3_aa,cdr3_nt
16,.,.,TRBJ2-1,TRBV4-3,CASSQDRGAGGNEQFF,TGCGCCAGCAGTCAAGACCGGGGGGCCGGGGGCAATGAGCAGTTCTTC
13,.,TRBD1,TRBJ1-5,TRBV6-1,CASSEDRYQPQHF,TGTGCCAGCAGTGAGGACAGGTATCAGCCCCAGCATTTT
14,.,TRBD1,TRBJ1-1,TRBV19,CASRTGDSVSEAFF,TGTGCCAGTAGGACAGGGGATTCGGTGTCTGAAGCTTTCTTT
14,.,TRBD1,TRBJ1-2,TRBV4-1,CASSQSQGKDGYTF,TGCGCCAGCAGCCAATCACAGGGGAAGGATGGCTACACCTTC
13,.,.,TRBJ2-5,TRBV15,CATSSHREETQYF,TGTGCCACCAGCAGCCACAGGGAAGAGACCCAGTACTTC
16,.,.,TRBJ2-2,TRBV5-6,CASSRDWTENTGELFF,TGTGCCAGCAGCCGCGATTGGACAGAAAACACCGGGGAGCTGTTTTTT
14,.,TRBD2,TRBJ2-2,TRBV7-9,CASSFQGGTGELFF,TGTGCCAGCAGCTTCCAGGGAGGGACCGGGGAGCTGTTTTTT
12,.,TRBD1,TRBJ1-1,TRBV27,CAHRGGFTEAFF,TGTGCCCACAGGGGGGGATTCACTGAAGCTTTCTTT
14,.,TRBD1,TRBJ1-2,TRBV28,CASSSPDRNGGYTF,TGTGCCAGCAGTTCCCCGGACAGGAACGGGGGCTACACCTTC
15,few,.,TRBJ2-1,TRBV9,CASSVEGVSYNEQFF,TGTGCCAGCAGCGTAGAGGGGGTGTCCTACAATGAGCAGTTCTTC
14,.,TRBD1,TRBJ2-7,TRBV5-4,CASSLPGTGIEQYF,TGTGCCAGCAGCTTACCCGGGACAGGGATCGAGCAGTACTTC
15,.,TRBD1,TRBJ1-2,TRBV11-2,CASSFPGQGNYGYTF,TGTGCCAGCAGCTTCCCGGGACAGGGTAACTATGGCTACACCTTC
15,.,TRBD2,TRBJ2-3,TRBV18,CASSQTSGNTDTQYF,TGTGCCAGCTCGCAGACTAGCGGGAACACAGATACGCAGTATTTT
17,.,TRBD1,TRBJ1-5,TRBV7-8,CASSGDRGFYSNQPQHF,TGTGCCAGCAGCGGGGACAGGGGGTTCTATAGCAATCAGCCCCAGCATTTT
16,once,TRBD2,TRBJ2-3,TRBV5-6,CASSSILAESTDTQYF,TGTGCCAGCAGCTCCATACTAGCGGAGAGCACAGATACGCAGTATTTT
14,.,.,TRBJ1-2,TRBV19,CASSRGGRAYGYTF,TGTGCCAGTAGTCGCGGGGGGAGAGCCTATGGCTACACCTTC
15,.,.,TRBJ1-5,TRBV19,CASSIEAGFSQPQHF,TGTGCCAGTAGTATAGAGGCAGGGTTTAGTCAGCCCCAGCATTTT
15,.,TRBD2,TRBJ2-5,TRBV5-4,CASSISGRAVETQYF,TGTGCCAGCAGCATTAGCGGGAGGGCCGTGGAGACCCAGTACTTC
16,.,TRBD1,TRBJ2-2,TRBV18,CASSPRPGGNTGELFF,TGTGCCAGCTCACCACGTCCAGGGGGGAACACCGGGGAGCTGTTTTTT
17,.,.,TRBJ2-4,TRBV12-2,CASRRRLAGLAKNIQYF,TGTGCAAGTCGCCGTCGACTAGCGGGCCTTGCCAAAAACATTCAGTACTTC
16,.,TRBD1,TRBJ1-5,TRBV15,CASRDSRDGSNQPQHF,TGTGCCAGCCGGGACAGTAGGGACGGGAGCAATCAGCCCCAGCATTTT
14,.,.,TRBJ2-2,TRBV11-3,CASSLAAGAGELFF,TGTGCCAGCAGCTTAGCAGCAGGGGCCGGGGAGCTGTTTTTT
16,.,.,TRBJ1-2,TRBV6-5,CASSYSTRPGRHGYTF,TGTGCCAGCAGTTACTCGACAAGGCCAGGGCGGCATGGCTACACCTTC
14,.,.,TRBJ2-2,TRBV19,CASSRALATGELFF,TGTGCCAGTAGCCGAGCTCTAGCGACCGGGGAGCTGTTTTTT
15,.,.,TRBJ1-3,TRBV16,CASSQSGLTGNTIYF,TGTGCCAGCAGCCAATCTGGGCTCACTGGAAACACCATATATTTT
15,.,TRBD2,TRBJ2-7,TRBV18,CASSQSGGAFLEQYF,TGTGCCAGCTCACAGAGCGGGGGGGCCTTTCTCGAGCAGTACTTC
16,.,TRBD1,TRBJ1-1,TRBV19,CASSKYDRTGLLRAFF,TGTGCCAGTAGTAAGTACGATCGGACAGGGCTTCTGAGGGCTTTCTTT
12,.,.,TRBJ1-3,TRBV9,CASSVYKNTIYF,TGTGCCAGCAGCGTTTACAAAAACACCATATATTTT
14,few,.,TRBJ2-7,TRBV5-1,CASSLRTEVYEQYF,TGCGCCAGCAGCTTGAGGACGGAGGTGTACGAGCAGTACTTC
16,.,TRBD2,TRBJ2-1,TRBV7-6,CASSSPGERGFNEQFF,TGTGCCAGCAGCTCCCCGGGGGAGCGGGGGTTCAATGAGCAGTTCTTC
14,.,TRBD2,TRBJ2-2,TRBV4-1,CASSQEGGTGELFF,TGCGCCAGCAGCCAAGAGGGAGGGACCGGGGAGCTGTTTTTT
13,.,TRBD1,TRBJ2-1,TRBV19,CASNGQGANEQFF,TGTGCCAGTAATGGTCAGGGGGCCAATGAGCAGTTCTTC
12,.,.,TRBJ2-4,TRBV30,CAWSETRNIQYF,TGTGCCTGGAGTGAGACTAGAAACATTCAGTACTTC
13,many,.,TRBJ1-4,TRBV30,CAWSDGGVKKLFF,TGTGCCTGGAGTGACGGTGGTGTTAAAAAACTGTTTTTT
16,.,TRBD1,TRBJ2-7,TRBV5-1,CASSVRQTGSSYEQYF,TGCGCCAGCAGCGTAAGACAGACAGGGAGCTCCTACGAGCAGTACTTC
16,.,TRBD1,TRBJ2-1,TRBV7-9,CASTQGSGQPYNEQFF,TGTGCCAGCACACAGGGTTCGGGACAGCCCTACAATGAGCAGTTCTTC
15,.,.,TRBJ2-1,TRBV4-1,CASSLGLDPYNEQFF,TGCGCCAGCAGCCTAGGACTGGACCCCTACAATGAGCAGTTCTTC
13,.,.,TRBJ1-2,TRBV4-3,CASSQDPGYGYTF,TGCGCCAGCAGCCAAGATCCAGGGTATGGCTACACCTTC
15,.,TRBD2,TRBJ2-2,TRBV7-8,CASSPPGGYTGELFF,TGTGCCAGCAGCCCCCCGGGAGGGTACACCGGGGAGCTGTTTTTT
13,.,.,TRBJ1-1,TRBV15,CATRRGQLTEAFF,TGTGCCACCAGGCGGGGGCAACTCACTGAAGCCTTCTTT
18,.,TRBD1,TRBJ2-6,TRBV7-9,CSSSLVGTGGTGANVLTF,TGTTCCAGCAGCTTAGTTGGGACAGGGGGCACTGGGGCCAACGTCCTGACTTTC
16,.,TRBD1,TRBJ1-2,TRBV5-4,CASSLEGTGAWYGYTF,TGTGCCAGCAGCTTGGAAGGGACAGGGGCGTGGTATGGCTACACCTTC
13,once,TRBD1,TRBJ1-2,TRBV7-9,CASSRQGDYGYTF,TGTGCCAGCAGCCGACAGGGGGACTATGGCTACACCTTC
16,.,.,TRBJ2-7,TRBV10-3,CAISESGVKSSYEQYF,TGTGCCATCAGTGAGTCAGGGGTTAAGAGCTCCTACGAGCAGTACTTC
12,.,.,TRBJ2-7,TRBV7-7,CASSLKQKWQYF,TGTGCCAGCAGCTTAAAACAGAAGTGGCAGTACTTC
18,.,TRBD2,TRBJ2-6,TRBV7-2,CASSLELAGGPGANVLTF,TGTGCCAGCAGCTTAGAACTAGCGGGGGGGCCTGGGGCCAACGTCCTGACTTTC
15,.,.,TRBJ2-5,TRBV6-1,CASSRLPDRQETQYF,TGTGCCAGCAGCCGCCTACCAGACAGACAAGAGACCCAGTACTTC
14,once,TRBD1,TRBJ2-7,TRBV27,CASSGGTGAYEQYF,TGTGCCAGCAGTGGGGGGACAGGGGCGTACGAGCAGTACTTC
16,.,TRBD1,TRBJ1-4,TRBV28,CAGSGRTGGANEKLFF,TGTGCCGGCAGTGGTCGGACAGGGGGGGCTAATGAAAAACTGTTTTTT
15,few,TRBD2,TRBJ2-7,TRBV6-1,CASSGRLAGVYEQYF,TGTGCCAGCAGTGGACGACTAGCGGGGGTCTACGAGCAGTACTTC
12,.,.,TRBJ2-7,TRBV19,CASSMAGREQYF,TGTGCCAGTAGTATGGCAGGGCGCGAGCAGTACTTC
13,.,.,TRBJ1-2,TRBV28,CASSFRRVLGYTF,TGTGCCAGCAGTTTCCGACGGGTTCTTGGCTACACCTTC
11,once,.,TRBJ2-1,TRBV7-9,CASSPSVEQFF,TGTGCCAGCAGCCCATCGGTTGAGCAGTTCTTC
15,.,TRBD2,TRBJ2-3,TRBV7-9,CASSFSGGASDTQYF,TGTGCCAGCAGTTTTAGCGGGGGGGCTTCAGATACGCAGTATTTT
11,once,TRBD1,TRBJ1-1,TRBV30,CAWRQGTEAFF,TGTGCCTGGAGACAGGGGACTGAAGCTTTCTTT
14,.,.,TRBJ2-3,TRBV5-4,CASSLAGHTDTQYF,TGTGCCAGCAGCCTTGCGGGTCACACAGATACGCAGTATTTT
14,.,TRBD1,TRBJ2-7,TRBV9,CASSEGQGSYEQYF,TGTGCCAGCAGCGAGGGACAGGGGAGCTACGAGCAGTACTTC
15,.,.,TRBJ2-2,TRBV7-5,CVRSRRTRNTGELFF,TGTGTCAGAAGCCGACGGACACGAAACACCGGGGAGCTGTTTTTT
12,.,TRBD1,TRBJ2-7,TRBV7-9,CASSSKTGESYF,TGTGCCAGCAGCTCGAAGACAGGGGAAAGTTACTTC